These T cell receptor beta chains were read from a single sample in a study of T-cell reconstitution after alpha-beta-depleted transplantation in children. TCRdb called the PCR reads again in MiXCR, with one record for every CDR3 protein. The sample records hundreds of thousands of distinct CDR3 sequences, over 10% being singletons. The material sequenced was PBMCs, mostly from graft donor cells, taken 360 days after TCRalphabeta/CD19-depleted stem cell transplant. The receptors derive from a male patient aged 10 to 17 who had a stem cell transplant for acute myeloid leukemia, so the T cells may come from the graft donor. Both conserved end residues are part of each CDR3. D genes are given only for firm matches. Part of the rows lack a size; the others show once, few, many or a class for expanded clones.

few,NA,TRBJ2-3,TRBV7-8,TGTGCCAGCGCTTCAGGAATGAGCACAGATACGCAGTATTTT,CASASGMSTDTQYF
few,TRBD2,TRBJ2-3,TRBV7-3,TGTGCCAGCAGCCGTATACCGGGACTAGCGCCGTCTCGGTATTTT,CASSRIPGLAPSRYF
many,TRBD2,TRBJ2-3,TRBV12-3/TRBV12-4,TGTGCCAGCACCCCCACTAGCGGGGGCCCCACAGATACGCAGTATTTT,CASTPTSGGPTDTQYF
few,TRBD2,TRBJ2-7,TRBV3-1,TGTGCCAGCAGCCAAGCAGCGGGAGATGGCGAGCAGTACTTC,CASSQAAGDGEQYF
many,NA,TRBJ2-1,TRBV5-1,TGCGCCAGCAGCTTGGGAGGTAATTCCTACAATGAGCAGTTCTTC,CASSLGGNSYNEQFF
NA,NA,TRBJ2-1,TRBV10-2,TGCGCCAGCAGTGAAGTGGGGCGCTCCTACAATGAGCAGTTCTTC,CASSEVGRSYNEQFF
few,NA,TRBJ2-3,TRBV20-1,TGCAGTGCCCCCGGACTCTTAAGCACAGATACGCAGTATTTT,CSAPGLLSTDTQYF
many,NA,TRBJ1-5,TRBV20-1,TGCAGTGCACATGACACGGTTAGCAATCAGCCCCAGCATTTT,CSAHDTVSNQPQHF
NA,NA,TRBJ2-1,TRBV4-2,TGTGCCAGCAGCCAAGAAGGAGGAGTGGACGGCGGAAATGAGCAGTTCTTC,CASSQEGGVDGGNEQFF
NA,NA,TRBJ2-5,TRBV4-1,TGCGCCAGCAGCCAAGGGCCGGGAGTCGGTGAGACCCAGTACTTC,CASSQGPGVGETQYF
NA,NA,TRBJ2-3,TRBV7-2,TGTGCCAGCAGCTTACCCAGGCCTAGCACAGATACGCAGTATTTT,CASSLPRPSTDTQYF
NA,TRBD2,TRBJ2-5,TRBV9,TGTGCCAGCAGCCCCCCCCCAGCGGGAGGACAAGAGACCCAGTACTTC,CASSPPPAGGQETQYF
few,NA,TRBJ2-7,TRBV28,TGTGCCAGCAGTTTCTTGGGGTTACCCCCCTACGAGCAGTACTTC,CASSFLGLPPYEQYF
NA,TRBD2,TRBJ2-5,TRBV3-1,TGTGCCAGCAGCCTCCGCGGACTAGCGGACGCGGAGACCCAGTACTTC,CASSLRGLADAETQYF
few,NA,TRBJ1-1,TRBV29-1,TGCAGCGTGGGGGCCACGACTGAAGCTTTCTTT,CSVGATTEAFF
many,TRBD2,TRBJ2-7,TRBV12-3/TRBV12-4,TGTGCCAGCAGTTTGAGCGGGAGGGACGAGCAGTACTTC,CASSLSGRDEQYF